This record covers a single T cell receptor beta chain. The entry originates in a study of T cells in Graves' hyperthyroidism and ophthalmopathy. Looked up from germline, CDR1 is PRHDT and CDR2 is FYEKMQ (reference sequence). The CDR3 sequence is 16 residues long. V was clipped by 5 bases and J by 5 bases; unmatched bases: 15. Authors of the study amplified TCR beta CDR3 regions from RNA transcripts. RT-PCR in the first round (using the HTBI primer set) targeted the TCR CDR3. Using its own MiXCR run on the multiplex PCR reads, TCRdb lists one record per CDR3 protein. The sample lists approximately 600,000 distinct CDR3 sequences, about 17% seen once, with 3% to 4% in the top ten.

The receptor comes from a woman aged 25-40 years with Graves' hyperthyroidism. The chain combines TRBV13 with TRBJ2-7; 7 positions match TRBD2. Sequencing was carried out using blood. CDR3 residues: CASSSGEYSRPHEQYF. CDR3 coding DNA: TGTGCCAGCAGCAGCGGGGAATACAGCAGGCCCCACGAGCAGTACTTC.